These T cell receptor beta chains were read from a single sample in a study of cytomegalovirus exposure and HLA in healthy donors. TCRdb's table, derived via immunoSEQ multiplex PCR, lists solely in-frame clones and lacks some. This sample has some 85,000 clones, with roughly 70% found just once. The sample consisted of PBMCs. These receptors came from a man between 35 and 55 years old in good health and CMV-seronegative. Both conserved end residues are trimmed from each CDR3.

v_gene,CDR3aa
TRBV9,ASRKGGILSDEQF
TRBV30,AWSSTRGQPQH
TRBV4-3,ASSRQSTNEKLF
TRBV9,ASSVGQGVGYGYT
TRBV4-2,ASSPWDRVNYGYT
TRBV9,ASSGTGVNTEAF
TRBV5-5,ASSISGASGNNEQF
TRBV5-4,ASSEPAQGNTEAF
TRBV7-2,ASSQSRRETQY
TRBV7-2,ASTDPLGGAEDTQY
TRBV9,ASSAGTGFSYEQY
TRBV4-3,ASSQQSGVREGTIY
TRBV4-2,ASSQKPTGTGETQY
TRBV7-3,ASSLGTGHEQY
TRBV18,ASSPDREGHSPLH
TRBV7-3,ASSLSGTSGYNEQF
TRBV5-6,ASSLASEQY
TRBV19,ASTRLGGESNYGYT
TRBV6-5,ASSYGSGDPYEQY
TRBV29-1,SVLDRGFSDTQY
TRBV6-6,ASSYGTGRAGELF
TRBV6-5,ASSYVRQQETQY
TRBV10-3,AISERVSSYNEQF
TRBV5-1,ASSLEDRGYGYT
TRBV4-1,ASSQDPNLQGANEKLF
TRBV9,ASSARGQGAETQY
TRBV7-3,ASSLKPLRGSGTDTQY
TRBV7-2,ASSRRDIDFNQPQH
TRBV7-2,ASSLDPFEGNTIY
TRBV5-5,ASSLLGGSRELF
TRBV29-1,SVVYGGTGNTIY
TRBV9,ASSPQGAWTDTQY
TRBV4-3,ASSQEWRGWMYEQF
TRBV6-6,ASSRGGTRGTDTQY
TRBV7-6,ASGDRPNNEKLF
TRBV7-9,ASITGNQETQY
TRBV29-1,SVGDSNQPQH
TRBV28,ASSPQGGALGYT
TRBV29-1,SVVRDSHEKLF
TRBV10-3,AISESLRGELF
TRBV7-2,ASNRASNQPQH
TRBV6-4,ASRLAGGLNEQF
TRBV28,ASSLGASGNTIY
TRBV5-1,ASSSEGLAGGETQY
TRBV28,ASSLEGSLVYEQY
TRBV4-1,ASSHEDRVVAAGLYGYT
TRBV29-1,SVAGQMNTEAF
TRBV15,ATSPDRAVTNEKLF
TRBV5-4,ASSSPSWSGRSEADTQY
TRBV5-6,ASSLQGFPQH
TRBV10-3,AVRDSTNSPLH
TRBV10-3,AISESRLKGVTGELF
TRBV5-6,ASSTSGSPPQY
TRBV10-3,AISATEETQY
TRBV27,ASSLDRGLVGYT
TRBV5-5,ASSLGGYEQY
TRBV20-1,SASKELYT
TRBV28,ASSPWDRTYEQY
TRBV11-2,ASSLGLAGVETQY